The 7 T cell receptor beta chains given below trace back to one sample, sequenced in a study of read filtering for tumor transcriptome and immune sequencing. Molecular barcoded adaptors covering alpha/delta and beta/gamma chains were used on approximately 400 ng RNA. One entry per CDR3 protein results from TCRdb running MiXCR on the reads. In the table there are 50,000 or so distinct CDR3 sequences, approximately 18% of which are singletons. Sequencing was done on a sample of a population of CD138-negative cells sorted from bone marrow. These receptors were obtained from a donor over 35 with multiple myeloma.

This clonotype was seen ten or more times. This chain connects TRBV7-9 to TRBJ1-1, with TRBD1 as a possible D gene (5 bases). Trimming stripped 5 bases from V and 1 base from J, with 14 bases between. Germline loops: CDR1 SEHNR, CDR2 FQNEAQ (reference sequence). CDR3 size: 15 residues. The CDR3: CASSKGLTENTEAFF. CDR3 DNA sequence: TGTGCCAGCAGCAAGGGACTGACAGAGAACACTGAAGCTTTCTTT.

The table lists this clonotype with a few counts. The chain uses TRBV3-1 and TRBJ2-1, with 7 bases lining up with TRBD2. V was clipped by 2 bases and J by 4 bases; unmatched bases: 8. Germline assignment: CDR1 LGHDT and CDR2 YNNKEL (reference sequence). CDR3 length: 16 residues. The CDR3 bases are TGTGCCAGCAGCCAAACCCAAGCGGGACCTTACAATGAGCAGTTCTTC. Protein: CASSQTQAGPYNEQFF.

This clonotype was seen a few times. This rearrangement joins TRBV11-2 to TRBJ2-7; the D gene is possibly TRBD1 (8 bases). V lost 6 bases, J lost 3 bases, and 24 bases lay in between. This CDR3 comprises 17 residues. The germline V gene has CDR1 SGHAT and CDR2 FQNNGV. CDR3 nucleotides: TGTGCCAGCAGTTCCCGGGGGGTGGCAGGGGGCCTCTACGAGCAGTACTTC. Its translation: CASSSRGVAGGLYEQYF.

This clonotype was seen many times. The V gene is TRBV7-6, the J gene TRBJ2-5, with 12 bases fitting TRBD2. This CDR3 region has 14 residues. Per germline, CDR1 SGHVS and CDR2 FNYEAQ. V lost 3 bases, J lost 10 bases, and 6 bases stayed unmatched. CDR3 in DNA: TGTGCCAGCAGCTTGACTAGCGGGAGTAAGTTCCAGTACTTC. This encodes CASSLTSGSKFQYF.

The sample holds many counts of this clonotype. This chain joins TRBV7-2 and TRBJ2-1, with D perhaps matching TRBD2 (6 bases). CDR1 and CDR2 from the germline V gene are SGHTA and FQGNSA. This CDR3 spans 19 amino acids. V was cut by 1 base and J by 0 bases, with 19 bases left in between. The CDR3 DNA reads TGTGCCAGCAGCTTAGTGGGCGGGACCCATAAAAGCTCCTACAATGAGCAGTTCTTC. Translating it yields CASSLVGGTHKSSYNEQFF.

This clonotype was seen many times. The rearrangement joins TRBV7-9 to TRBJ1-6; 9 bases line up with TRBD1. The CDR3 consists of 15 residues. The germline V gene encodes CDR1 SEHNR and CDR2 FQNEAQ (reference sequence). V lost 1 base to trimming and J lost 7 bases; unmatched junction nucleotides: 2. As DNA, the CDR3 is TGTGCCAGCAGCTTAGGGGACAGGGCCAATTCACCCCTCCACTTT. Amino acid sequence: CASSLGDRANSPLHF.

This clonotype has ten or more counts. J is TRBJ2-5 and V is TRBV12-3 or TRBV12-4, with TRBD2 identical over 7 bases. CDR3 length equals 12 residues. After removal of 7 bases from V and 4 bases from J, the junction contained 3 bases not matched to a gene. The CDR3 loop is CASNWEGETQYF. CDR3 nucleotide sequence: TGTGCCAGCAACTGGGAGGGAGAGACCCAGTACTTC.